The 30 T cell receptor beta chains below come from one sample, sequenced in a study of T-cell memory formation after mild COVID-19. MiXCR was run by TCRdb on the 5' RACE reads, yielding one entry per CDR3 protein. The sample contains 100,000 to 150,000 distinct CDR3 sequences, 15% to 20% of which appear only once. Sequenced sample: PBMCs or a T cell subset sorted from them (not recorded which). The receptor set was obtained from an adult woman who had mild COVID-19 (a few samples of this study predate the infection). Cell type and time point are not known.

The CDR3 is CASSLVAPGTDAEETQYF. For the CDR3, the DNA is TGTGCCAGCAGCTTAGTCGCACCCGGGACAGACGCCGAAGAGACCCAGTACTTC. The V gene is TRBV11-2, the J gene TRBJ2-5; 7 bases are a match to TRBD1. The CDR3 runs 18 residues. Germline V gives CDR1 SGHAT, CDR2 FQNNGV. Trimming removed 1 base from V and 3 bases from J; junction bases left unmatched: 14.

The chain combines TRBV13 with TRBJ2-4, with TRBD2 as a possible D gene (5 bases). The V and J ends lost 5 bases and 0 bases respectively, with 17 bases between them. Germline-derived CDR1 and CDR2 are PRHDT and FYEKMQ (reference sequence). The CDR3 extends over 17 amino acids. The CDR3 here is CASSHEGLTLAKNIQYF. CDR3 in DNA: TGTGCCAGCAGCCATGAGGGCTTGACTCTAGCCAAAAACATTCAGTACTTC.

Only a few counts were recorded for this clonotype. J is TRBJ1-1 and V is TRBV4-1, with a possible D match to TRBD1 (5 bases). The CDR3 loop spans 16 amino acids. Trimming took off 2 bases at V and 4 bases at J, with 17 bases between the two ends. CDR1 is MGHRA and CDR2 is YSYEKL in the germline V gene. The CDR3 is CASSQFPGVGATEAFF. For the CDR3, the DNA is TGCGCCAGCAGCCAATTCCCGGGAGTTGGGGCCACTGAAGCTTTCTTT.

This clonotype was picked up a small number of times. CDR3 in amino acids: CASSSGGFEQFF. The CDR3 bases are TGTGCCAGCAGCTCGGGGGGGTTTGAGCAGTTCTTC. The chain recombines TRBV7-3 with TRBJ2-1, with 8 bases fitting TRBD2. The CDR3 has 12 amino acids. Per the germline V gene, CDR1 is SGHTA and CDR2 is FQGTGA. The ends lost 4 bases at V and 9 bases at J; junction bases unmatched: 2.

In its sample, this clonotype was seen a few times. The J gene is TRBJ2-4, the V gene TRBV7-9; either TRBD1 or TRBD2 may supply D (5 bases each). V lost 5 bases and J lost 6, with 14 bases in between. This CDR3 comprises 14 residues. Per the germline V gene, CDR1 is SEHNR and CDR2 is FQNEAQ (reference sequence). CDR3 nucleotide sequence: TGTGCCAGCAGCCTCCGGGGCTGGGGAAACATTCAGTACTTC. Protein: CASSLRGWGNIQYF.

This clonotype was picked up many times. The chain couples TRBV6-5 to TRBJ2-3, with a possible D match to TRBD2 (5 bases). Germline assignment: CDR1 MNHEY and CDR2 SVGAGI. V was pared by 2 bases and J by 8 bases, with 14 bases between. The CDR3 contains 14 residues. CDR3: CASSYGLEGVTQYF. In nucleotides, the CDR3 is TGTGCCAGCAGTTACGGGCTAGAGGGTGTTACGCAGTATTTT.

The V and J genes are TRBV10-3 and TRBJ1-2; 7 nucleotides line up with TRBD1. Trimming cost V 5 bases and J 4 bases; bases outside gene matches: 4. The CDR3 is made up of 13 amino acids. Germline V gene data show CDR1 as ENHRY and CDR2 as SYGVKD. CDR3 nucleotide sequence: TGTGCCATCAGTTCGGACAGGCGCTATGGCTACACCTTC. Translating it yields CAISSDRRYGYTF.

The CDR3: CAWSGGEKLFF. In nucleotides, the CDR3 is TGTGCCTGGTCGGGGGGAGAAAAACTGTTTTTT. V usage is TRBV30 and J usage is TRBJ1-4, with D tentatively TRBD1 (5 bases). Trimming removed 5 bases from V and 8 bases from J, with 9 bases in between. The CDR3 is made up of 11 amino acids. Germline V gene lookup returns CDR1 GTSNPN and CDR2 SVGIG (reference sequence).

V gene TRBV29-1 combines with J gene TRBJ1-5, with 10 nucleotides matching TRBD1. The V gene's germline CDR1 is SQVTM and CDR2 ANQGSEA. Losses at the gene ends were 4 bases for V and 10 bases for J; bases not matched to a gene: 7. The CDR3 contains 13 residues. The CDR3 sequence is CSVGPGTGVPQHF. DNA of the CDR3: TGCAGCGTTGGTCCCGGGACAGGGGTCCCCCAGCATTTT.

The chain joins TRBV13 to TRBJ2-1; perhaps TRBD2 as D (6 bases). The CDR3 totals 15 residues. Germline CDR1 PRHDT, CDR2 FYEKMQ (reference sequence). V was clipped by 7 bases and J by 7 bases, with 20 bases between them. CDR3 in DNA: TGTGCCAGCATCCTTCGGGAGTCCGGGAGTAATGAGCAGTTCTTC. Translating gives CASILRESGSNEQFF. The entire variable domain, with the rest obtained from reference TRBV13 and TRBJ2-1, is as follows: AAGVIQSPRHLIKEKRETATLKCYPIPRHDTVYWYQQGPGQDPQFLISFYEKMQSDKGSIPDRFSAQQFSDYHSELNMSSLELGDSALYFCASILRESGSNEQFFGPGTRLTVL.

This clonotype appeared a few times. The CDR3 reads CASSITTGTSGRPTLPPADTQYF. The CDR3 DNA sequence: TGTGCCAGCAGCATAACCACCGGGACTAGCGGGAGGCCTACCCTTCCTCCCGCAGATACGCAGTATTTT. V and J are TRBV11-3 and TRBJ2-3; 15 bases agree with TRBD2. This CDR3 region has 23 residues. V lost 5 bases, J lost 4 bases, and 25 bases stayed unmatched. CDR1 SGHNT and CDR2 YENEEA come from the germline V gene.

The rearrangement links TRBV9 to TRBJ1-1; D might be TRBD1 (5 bases). Per germline, CDR1 SGDLS and CDR2 YYNGEE. The length of the CDR3 is 16 residues. V dropped 2 bases and J dropped 2 bases, with 16 bases sitting between them. CDR3 DNA sequence: TGTGCCAGCAGCGTTTCTCCTGGGGGTTCAAACACTGAAGCTTTCTTT. Residues: CASSVSPGGSNTEAFF.

This sequence joins TRBV19 and TRBJ2-1; possibly TRBD2 for D (5 bases). This CDR3 region has 14 residues. Germline loops: CDR1 LNHDA, CDR2 SQIVND (reference sequence). V was pared by 4 bases and J by 5 bases, with 12 bases between. The CDR3, as DNA: TGTGCCAGTAGTAGGGTGTGGCGGGACAATGAGCAGTTCTTC. The encoded protein is CASSRVWRDNEQFF. Full variable domain (outside the CDR3, taken from reference TRBV19 and TRBJ2-1): DGGITQSPKYLFRKEGQNVTLSCEQNLNHDAMYWYRQDPGQGLRLIYYSQIVNDFQKGDIAEGYSVSREKKESFPLTVTSAQKNPTAFYLCASSRVWRDNEQFFGPGTRLTVL.

The V call is TRBV7-9, the J call TRBJ1-1; D gene unclear. CDR3 length: 12 amino acids. Per germline, CDR1 SEHNR and CDR2 FQNEAQ (reference sequence). Between the trimmed V and J ends, which lost 9 bases and 6 bases, there was a span of 14 bases. CDR3 DNA: TGTGCCAGTCGAGGGAAAGGACCTGAAGCTTTCTTT. Its protein product is CASRGKGPEAFF.

This clonotype was observed a few times. The V gene is TRBV6-5, the J gene TRBJ2-7; D may match TRBD1 or TRBD2 (6 bases each). Germline CDR1 and CDR2: MNHEY and SVGAGI. CDR3 length equals 14 residues. Between the trimmed V and J ends, which lost 7 bases and 0 bases, there was a span of 13 bases. The CDR3 nucleotides read TGTGCCAGCACCGAGGGGGGCAGCTCCTACGAGCAGTACTTC. It encodes CASTEGGSSYEQYF.

The sample holds a few counts of this clonotype. V gene TRBV19 combines with J gene TRBJ2-3; the D gene is possibly TRBD2 (6 bases). V was cut by 7 bases and J by 0 bases, with 11 bases left in between. The CDR3 is made up of 14 amino acids. The germline V gene encodes CDR1 LNHDA and CDR2 SQIVND (reference sequence). The CDR3 DNA reads as TGTGCCAGTACCCCTGGAGGGAGCACAGATACGCAGTATTTT. This gives the protein CASTPGGSTDTQYF.

CDR3: CASSFMETNEQYF. CDR3 nucleotides: TGTGCCAGCAGTTTTATGGAAACCAACGAGCAGTACTTC. V and J are TRBV12-3 or TRBV12-4 and TRBJ2-7; unclear D gene. With 3 bases removed from V and 5 bases from J, the gap between germline ends came to 11 bases. This CDR3 region has 13 residues.

V is TRBV20-1 and J is TRBJ2-7, with D perhaps being TRBD1 or TRBD2 (5 bases each). This CDR3 has 14 amino acids. Germline V lookup: CDR1 DFQATT, CDR2 SNEGSKA (reference sequence). V was pared by 5 bases and J by 1 base, with 15 bases between. The CDR3 DNA reads as TGCAGTGCTCCACGCCGGGACGCTTCCTACGAGCAGTACTTC. It translates to CSAPRRDASYEQYF.

J is TRBJ2-3 and V is TRBV20-1, with 12 bases fitting TRBD2. CDR1 and CDR2 (germline): DFQATT, SNEGSKA (reference sequence). The CDR3 sequence is 16 residues long. V lost 6 bases to trimming and J lost 5 bases; unmatched junction nucleotides: 12. The CDR3 DNA sequence: TGCAGTGCGATCGGTCCTAGCGGGAGGGCGAAAGATACGCAGTATTTT. It specifies CSAIGPSGRAKDTQYF.

The V and J genes are TRBV3-1 and TRBJ2-4; no firm D call. Per germline, CDR1 LGHDT and CDR2 YNNKEL (reference sequence). V shed 3 bases and J shed 0 bases, with 6 bases lying between them. The CDR3 contains 14 residues. CDR3 DNA: TGTGCCAGCAGCCAGGGGATAGCCAAAAACATTCAGTACTTC. Encoded protein: CASSQGIAKNIQYF. Combining the CDR3 with reference TRBV3-1 and TRBJ2-4 gives the whole variable domain DTAVSQTPKYLVTQMGNDKSIKCEQNLGHDTMYWYKQDSKKFLKIMFSYNNKELIINETVPNRFSPKSPDKAHLNLHINSLELGDSAVYFCASSQGIAKNIQYFGAGTRLSVL.

There are a few counts of this clonotype. This chain links TRBV9 with TRBJ1-2; D not certain. The CDR3 covers 15 residues. Germline V CDR1 and CDR2: SGDLS, YYNGEE. Trimming cost V 3 bases and J 3 bases, with 15 bases left between them. CDR3 protein: CASSATIAAHYGYTF. The CDR3, as DNA: TGTGCCAGCAGCGCGACGATCGCAGCCCACTATGGCTACACCTTC.

This clonotype was found a few times. The chain combines TRBV6-6 with TRBJ2-7; 9 bases line up with TRBD1. CDR3 length equals 13 residues. Germline-derived CDR1 and CDR2 are MNHNY and SVGAGI (reference sequence). The J segment lost 3 bases and the V segment lost 6 bases, leaving 3 bases of the junction unmatched. As DNA, the CDR3 is TGTGCCAGCAGGAAGGGACAGGGCTACGAGCAGTACTTC. Protein product: CASRKGQGYEQYF.

This chain joins TRBV7-2 and TRBJ2-3; TRBD2 agrees at 7 bases. The ends lost 1 base at V and 6 bases at J; junction bases unmatched: 10. The CDR3 sequence is 16 residues long. In germline, CDR1 is SGHTA, CDR2 FQGNSA. In nucleotides, the CDR3 is TGTGCCAGCAGCTTAGAGTGGGGGACTACAGAGGATACGCAGTATTTT. Translated, it gives CASSLEWGTTEDTQYF.

This chain connects TRBV7-3 to TRBJ2-1, with D possibly TRBD2 on 6 matching bases. There are 17 residues in the CDR3. The V end was cut by 3 bases, the J end by 3 bases, with 18 bases between. Germline V lookup: CDR1 SGHTA, CDR2 FQGTGA. The CDR3 sequence: CASSLALAGSGYNEQFF. The CDR3 DNA is TGTGCCAGCAGCTTGGCTCTGGCGGGATCGGGCTACAATGAGCAGTTCTTC.

The sample holds a few counts of this clonotype. The V call is TRBV20-1, the J call TRBJ2-1; D not resolved. The CDR3 has 11 amino acids. Trimming shortened V by 0 bases and J by 14 bases, and 11 bases separated the two germline ends. The germline CDR1 and CDR2 sequences are DFQATT and SNEGSKA (reference sequence). CDR3 loop: CSARDVVGEFF. In nucleotides, the CDR3 is TGCAGTGCTAGAGATGTGGTTGGGGAGTTCTTC.

This clonotype occurred a few times. This chain uses TRBV12-3 or TRBV12-4 with TRBJ1-4, with TRBD1 as a possible D gene (5 bases). The CDR3 extends over 14 amino acids. The ends were cut back, 6 bases at V and 0 bases at J, with 8 bases in the middle. The CDR3: CASSTGATNEKLFF. CDR3 nucleotide sequence: TGTGCCAGCAGCACAGGCGCAACTAATGAAAAACTGTTTTTT.

This sequence joins TRBV4-1 and TRBJ2-7; D gene uncertain. The CDR3 runs to 14 residues. V was clipped by 0 bases and J by 6 bases, with 12 bases between them. Germline values: CDR1 MGHRA, CDR2 YSYEKL. The CDR3 is CASSQEATPGEQYF. The CDR3 DNA is TGCGCCAGCAGCCAAGAAGCGACTCCAGGCGAGCAGTACTTC.

This chain connects TRBV5-6 to TRBJ2-3; the D gene could be TRBD1 or TRBD2 (5 bases each). The CDR3 loop spans 13 amino acids. Trimming took 4 bases from V and 9 from J, leaving 15 bases between them. CDR1 is SGHDT and CDR2 is YYEEEE in the germline V gene. The CDR3 DNA sequence: TGTGCCAGCAGCCCCCAAGGGACGAGGACGCAGTATTTT. Amino acid sequence: CASSPQGTRTQYF.

This clonotype has ten or more counts. CDR3: CSAGGERFYEQYF. CDR3 nucleotide sequence: TGCAGTGCTGGTGGGGAGAGGTTCTACGAGCAGTACTTC. The J gene is TRBJ2-7, the V gene TRBV20-1, with D possibly being TRBD2 (5 bases). Trimming pared 5 bases from V and 3 bases from J, leaving 14 bases between. Per germline, CDR1 DFQATT and CDR2 SNEGSKA (reference sequence). This CDR3 contains 13 residues.

The gene calls are TRBV11-2 and TRBJ2-2, with D unclear. CDR1 is SGHAT and CDR2 is FQNNGV in the germline V gene. Trimming removed 1 base at V and 7 bases at J, with 10 bases between. The CDR3 consists of 14 residues. This chain's CDR3 is CASSLGHPYGELFF. Here the CDR3 DNA reads TGTGCCAGCAGCTTAGGGCACCCCTACGGGGAGCTGTTTTTT.